This entry features one T cell receptor (beta chain) sequence. Its antigen remains unknown. The CDR3 sequence is 13 residues long. Germline V gives CDR1 LNHNV, CDR2 YYDKDF (reference sequence). The J segment lost 15 bases and the V segment lost 3 bases, leaving 6 bases of the junction unmatched. The hyperthyroidism patients had all been newly diagnosed, and their disease duration was under 2 months. Their ages ranged from 18 to 65 years. Exclusion followed for patients with uncontrolled infection, other autoimmune disease, pregnancy or lactation. The data originate from a study of T cells in Graves' hyperthyroidism and ophthalmopathy. Study-wide points: Stable hyperthyroidism was separated from ophthalmopathy by a model based on 13 V-J features.

Amplified TCR beta CDR3 regions derived from RNA transcripts. TCR CDR3 underwent first-round RT-PCR with the HTBI primer set. TCRdb passed the multiplex PCR reads through MiXCR, listing each CDR3 protein once. The table includes 610,000 or so distinct CDR3 sequences, 35% to 55% detected once. This receptor was identified in a woman between 18 and 29 years old with Graves' hyperthyroidism. The V call is TRBV15, the J call TRBJ2-6; TRBD2 agrees at 9 bases. Sequencing used peripheral blood or thyroid tissue (not recorded which). CDR3 nucleotides: TGTGCCACCAGCAGTTTAGCGGGAGAGGACCTGACTTTC. This gives the protein CATSSLAGEDLTF.